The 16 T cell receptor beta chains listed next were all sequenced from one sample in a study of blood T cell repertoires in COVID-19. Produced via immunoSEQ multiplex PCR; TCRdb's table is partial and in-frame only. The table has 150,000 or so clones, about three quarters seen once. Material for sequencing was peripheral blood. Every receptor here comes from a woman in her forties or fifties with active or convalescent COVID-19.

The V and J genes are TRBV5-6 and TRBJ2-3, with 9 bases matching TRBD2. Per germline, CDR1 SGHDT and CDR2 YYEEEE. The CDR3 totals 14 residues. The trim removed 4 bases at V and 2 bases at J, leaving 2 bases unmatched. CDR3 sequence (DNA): TGTGCCAGCAGCCCGGGACTAGCCACAGATACGCAGTATTTT. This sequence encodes CASSPGLATDTQYF.

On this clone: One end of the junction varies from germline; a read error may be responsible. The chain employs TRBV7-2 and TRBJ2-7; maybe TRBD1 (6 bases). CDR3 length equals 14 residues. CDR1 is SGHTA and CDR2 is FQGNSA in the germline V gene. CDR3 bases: TGTGCCAGCAACTTACAGCGAGGGGGCTACGAGCAGTACTTC. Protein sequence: CASNLQRGGYEQYF.

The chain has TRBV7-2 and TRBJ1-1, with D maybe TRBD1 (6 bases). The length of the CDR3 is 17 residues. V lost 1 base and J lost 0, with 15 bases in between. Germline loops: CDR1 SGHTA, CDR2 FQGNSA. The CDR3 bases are TGTGCCAGCAGCTTAGTTTTCGGGGGGGCGATGAACACTGAAGCTTTCTTT. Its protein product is CASSLVFGGAMNTEAFF.

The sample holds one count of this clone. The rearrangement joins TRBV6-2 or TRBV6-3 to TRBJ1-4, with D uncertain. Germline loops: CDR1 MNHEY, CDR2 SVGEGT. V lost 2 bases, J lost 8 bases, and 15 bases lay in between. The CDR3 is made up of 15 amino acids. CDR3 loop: CASSYSGTRGEKLFF. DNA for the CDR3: TGTGCCAGCAGTTACAGTGGAACTCGGGGAGAAAAACTGTTTTTT.

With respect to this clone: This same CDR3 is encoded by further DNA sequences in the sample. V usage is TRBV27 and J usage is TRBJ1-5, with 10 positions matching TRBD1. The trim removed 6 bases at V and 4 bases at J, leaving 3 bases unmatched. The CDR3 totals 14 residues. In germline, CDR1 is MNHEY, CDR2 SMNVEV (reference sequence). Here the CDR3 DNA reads TGTGCCAGCAGCTTGGACAGGGGGAATCAGCCCCAGCATTTT. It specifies CASSLDRGNQPQHF.

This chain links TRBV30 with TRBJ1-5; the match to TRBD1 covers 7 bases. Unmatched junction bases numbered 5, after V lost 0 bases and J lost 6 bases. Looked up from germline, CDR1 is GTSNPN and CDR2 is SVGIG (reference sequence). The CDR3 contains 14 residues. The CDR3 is CAWSVGGKAQPQHF. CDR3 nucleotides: TGTGCCTGGAGTGTAGGGGGCAAGGCTCAGCCCCAGCATTTT.

CDR3 region: CASSVVSGGPPDTQYF. The CDR3 DNA reads as TGTGCCAGCAGCGTAGTCAGCGGGGGCCCCCCAGATACGCAGTATTTT. The V and J genes are TRBV9 and TRBJ2-3, with 8 bases lining up with TRBD2. With V trimmed by 0 bases and J by 4 bases, 7 bases remained unmatched. CDR1 is SGDLS and CDR2 is YYNGEE in the germline V gene. This CDR3 is built from 16 residues.

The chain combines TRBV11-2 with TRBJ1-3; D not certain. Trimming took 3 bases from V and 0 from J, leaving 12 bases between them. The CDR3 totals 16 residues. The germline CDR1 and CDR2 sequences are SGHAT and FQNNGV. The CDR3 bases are TGTGCCAGCAGCTTTACGCACGGTAGCTCTGGAAACACCATATATTTT. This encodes CASSFTHGSSGNTIYF. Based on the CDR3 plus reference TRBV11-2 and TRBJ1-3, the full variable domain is EAGVAQSPRYKIIEKRQSVAFWCNPISGHATLYWYQQILGQGPKLLIQFQNNGVVDDSQLPKDRFSAERLKGVDSTLKIQPAKLEDSAVYLCASSFTHGSSGNTIYFGEGSWLTVV.

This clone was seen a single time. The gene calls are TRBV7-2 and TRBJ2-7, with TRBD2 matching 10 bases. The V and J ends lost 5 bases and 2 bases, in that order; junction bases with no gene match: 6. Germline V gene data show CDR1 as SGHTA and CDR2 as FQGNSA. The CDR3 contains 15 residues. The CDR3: CASSARLAGPYEQYF. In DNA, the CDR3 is TGTGCCAGCAGCGCCCGACTAGCGGGCCCCTACGAGCAGTACTTC.

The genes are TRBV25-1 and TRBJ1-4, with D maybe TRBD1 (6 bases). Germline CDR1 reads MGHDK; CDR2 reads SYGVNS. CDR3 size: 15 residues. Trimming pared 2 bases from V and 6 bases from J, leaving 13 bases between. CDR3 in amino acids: CASSEPGGGHEKLFF. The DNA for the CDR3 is TGTGCCAGCAGTGAACCGGGGGGGGGCCATGAAAAACTGTTTTTT.

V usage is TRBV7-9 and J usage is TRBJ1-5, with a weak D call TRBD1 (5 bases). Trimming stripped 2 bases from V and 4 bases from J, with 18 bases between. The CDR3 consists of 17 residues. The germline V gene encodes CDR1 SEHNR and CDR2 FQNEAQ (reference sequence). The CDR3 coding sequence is TGTGCCAGCAGCTTACTTGGTGACAGCGGGTTTAATCAGCCCCAGCATTTT. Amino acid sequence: CASSLLGDSGFNQPQHF.

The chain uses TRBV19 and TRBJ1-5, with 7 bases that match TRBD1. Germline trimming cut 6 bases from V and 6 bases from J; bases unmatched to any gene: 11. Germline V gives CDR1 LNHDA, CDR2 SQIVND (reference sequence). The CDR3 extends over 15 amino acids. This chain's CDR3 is CASRDDRVGGQPQHF. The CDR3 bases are TGTGCCAGTAGGGATGACAGGGTGGGTGGTCAGCCCCAGCATTTT. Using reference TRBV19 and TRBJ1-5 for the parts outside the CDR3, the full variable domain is DGGITQSPKYLFRKEGQNVTLSCEQNLNHDAMYWYRQDPGQGLRLIYYSQIVNDFQKGDIAEGYSVSREKKESFPLTVTSAQKNPTAFYLCASRDDRVGGQPQHFGDGTRLSIL.

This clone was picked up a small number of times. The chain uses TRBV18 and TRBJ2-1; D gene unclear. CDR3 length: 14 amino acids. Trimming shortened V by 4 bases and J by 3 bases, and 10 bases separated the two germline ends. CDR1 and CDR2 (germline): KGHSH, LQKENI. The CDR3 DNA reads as TGTGCCAGCTCACTTGGGCCCAGCTACAATGAGCAGTTCTTC. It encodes CASSLGPSYNEQFF.

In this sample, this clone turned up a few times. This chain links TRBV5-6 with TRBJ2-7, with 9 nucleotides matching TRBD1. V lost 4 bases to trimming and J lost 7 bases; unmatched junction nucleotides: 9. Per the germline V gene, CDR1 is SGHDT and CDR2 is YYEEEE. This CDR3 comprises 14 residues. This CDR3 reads CASSRTGDVGEQYF. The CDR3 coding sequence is TGTGCCAGCAGCCGGACAGGGGATGTAGGGGAGCAGTACTTC.

This CDR3 is CASSPWASAGELFF. CDR3 nucleotides: TGTGCCAGCAGCCCATGGGCTAGCGCCGGGGAGCTGTTTTTT. V usage is TRBV11-3 and J usage is TRBJ2-2; TRBD2 is a possible D gene (6 bases). CDR3 size: 14 residues. V was shortened by 5 bases and J by 6 bases, with 13 bases between the two germline ends. Germline CDR1 SGHNT, CDR2 YENEEA. Full variable domain (outside the CDR3, taken from reference TRBV11-3 and TRBJ2-2): EAGVVQSPRYKIIEKKQPVAFWCNPISGHNTLYWYLQNLGQGPELLIRYENEEAVDDSQLPKDRFSAERLKGVDSTLKIQPAELGDSAVYLCASSPWASAGELFFGEGSRLTVL.

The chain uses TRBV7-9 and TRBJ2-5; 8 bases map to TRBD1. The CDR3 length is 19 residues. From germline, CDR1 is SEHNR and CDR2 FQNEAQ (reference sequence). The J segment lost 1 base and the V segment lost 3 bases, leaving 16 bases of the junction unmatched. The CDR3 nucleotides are TGTGCCAGCAGCTTCTTAAGTGGCCCATTAACAGGGGGCCAAGAGACCCAGTACTTC. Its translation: CASSFLSGPLTGGQETQYF.